This T cell receptor beta chain was sequenced for a study of blood T cell repertoires in COVID-19. The CDR3 covers 16 residues. Germline CDR1 SGHTA, CDR2 FQGNSA. Trimming removed 5 bases from V and 6 bases from J; junction bases left unmatched: 12. Data came from immunoSEQ multiplex PCR; TCRdb stores just in-frame clones and leaves some out. The sample records 310,000 or so clones, 80% to 90% being singletons. The chain is built from TRBV7-2 and TRBJ1-3; 8 bases fit TRBD1. Sequencing was carried out using peripheral blood. The source is a man aged 25 to 45 with COVID-19, enrolled during active disease. The CDR3 sequence: CASSRLVGQGPNTIYF. The DNA for the CDR3 is TGTGCCAGCAGCCGTCTCGTCGGACAGGGCCCAAACACCATATATTTT. The full variable domain, in which reference TRBV7-2 and TRBJ1-3 provide the parts outside the CDR3, is GAGVSQSPSNKVTEKGKDVELRCDPISGHTALYWYRQSLGQGLEFLIYFQGNSAPDKSGLPSDRFSAERTGGSVSTLTIQRTQQEDSAVYLCASSRLVGQGPNTIYFGEGSWLTVV.